This T cell receptor beta chain was identified in a study of cytomegalovirus exposure and HLA in healthy donors (dated by TCRdb to 2017 to 2019). Background for the entire study: An earlier analysis of roughly 500 of the donors reported approximately 300 Gb of sequence data and some 120 million unique TCR beta sequences from around 200 million T cells. An early release that covered some 630 HLA-typed donors contained about 290 gigabases of sequencing data and 70 million to 100 million unique TCR sequences. The genetic ancestry cluster associated with self-reported Caucasian donors included about 84% of the 398 genotyped donors. The study aimed to test whether signatures of past pathogen exposure could be identified by cataloging public T cell receptors. The T cell repertoires of around 730 subjects were profiled by immunosequencing and related to cytomegalovirus serostatus. In addition to the first cohort of approximately 650 subjects, a separate validation cohort of about 120 different subjects was used. The study combined high-throughput TCR immunosequencing, statistical association of individual TCRs with disease status, and machine learning to predict cytomegalovirus infection status. To study patterns of TCR occurrence, a later analysis re-analyzed previously published TCR beta repertoires from 550 to 800 donors and added high-resolution HLA genotyping. Rather than drawing on any new phenotypic data, the later analysis identified candidate immune exposures from TCR beta sequences and the way those sequences occurred across donors. An earlier analysis of approximately 640 of the donors applied high-throughput TCR beta sequencing to assess whether each TCR beta V gene segment acted as functional or pseudogenic. Donor age, sex, ethnicity and CMV serostatus were collected together with the repertoire data. In a later genetic analysis, genome-wide SNP genotypes for about three fifths of the roughly 670 donors were used, and that subset was treated as a discovery cohort. Every discovery cohort repertoire had been produced on one sequencing platform. Both class I and class II loci were covered by HLA typing, at four-digit resolution. Typing coverage varied by locus: roughly 620-640 donors for A, B, C, DRB1 and DQB1; 500 to 550 for DQA1; 600 to 610 for DPA1; roughly 470 for DPB1. Because of strong linkage in the cohort, four or five DR-DQ haplotypes were treated as single units for association and clustering. On average, roughly 250,000 unique TCR beta nucleotide sequences were sequenced per donor among some 420 genotyped donors of the cohort, with about 17% of those sequences being non-productive. Beyond this particular receptor, the publication reports: The sequencing pipeline was judged likely to have produced a cluster of highly shared sequence variants as a technical artifact. A later analysis reported that several top co-occurrence clusters appeared linked to parvovirus B19, influenza, CMV and Epstein-Barr virus. At a false discovery rate of 0.05, a later analysis linked about 17,000 TCR beta sequences to specific HLA alleles. In a later analysis, HLA-associated TCR beta chains showed more clonal expansion and lower generation probabilities than non-associated chains that were equally common. A further reported finding was that TCR beta sequences accurately predicted the HLA-A and HLA-B alleles for most subjects in the first cohort. A later analysis found that TCR association rates varied across HLA loci, with DRB1 alleles showing the most associated TCRs and HLA-C alleles the fewest. V-gene and J-gene trimming of TCR beta chains was associated with a missense DCLRE1C variant in a later genetic analysis, and the association was replicated in an independent cohort. HLA typing was unavailable for some donors at each locus, so association tests used only the typed subset. The only immune exposure information available for the cohort was CMV serostatus. Correlated functional status among segregating V segments might be attributable to linkage disequilibrium, but an unknown experimental factor could not be ruled out. Only TCR beta chains were sequenced in this cohort, and the absence of alpha or paired-chain data limited detectable features. The presence/absence analyses assumed that sequencing depth was roughly uniform across donors, and that assumption may not be true. Most TCR sequences were seen in very few donors, while some public TCRs were found in many individuals. Compared with the 666-donor mean, donors in an Asian-associated ancestry cluster had fewer N-insertions in productive TCRs, according to a later genetic analysis. The authors suggested that the approach could potentially be extended to other disease states and immunological phenotypes. In both the original and validation cohorts, the classifier was reported to diagnose cytomegalovirus status with high specificity and sensitivity. The study listed 164 TCR beta chains as associated with cytomegalovirus. The earlier analysis of around 600 of the donors excluded seventeen rarely observed V segments, including chromosome 9 orphons, because counts were too low. When HLA alleles, especially DR and DQ, strongly co-occurred, TCR associations were difficult to assign to individual alleles. In an earlier analysis of about 550 of the donors, most TCR beta V segments were observed in productive rearrangements about 90% or about 30% of the time, broadly matching IMGT annotations. Most CMV-associated TCR beta chains appeared to be HLA-restricted in a later analysis, and the HLA associations seemed to be driven largely by CMV exposure. Some IMGT-functional V segments, including TRBV6-2 and TRBV6-3, could not be told apart with the 87-base-pair reads, so those segments were excluded. Three of the identified cytomegalovirus-associated TCR beta chains were confirmed in vitro to be specific for cytomegalovirus antigens.

Inclusive of the bounding cysteine and phenylalanine, the CDR3 is 18 residues long. Of all the DNA, just the CDR3 is kept, 54 bases in frame from base 1. CDR1 and CDR2 are drawn from the germline V gene: MNHNS, SASEGT. V loses 1 base of germline sequence and J loses 3 bases, and the interval between the two ends is 21 bases. The cohort comprised several hundred healthy bone marrow donors. All cohort members were sampled while nominally healthy, although unrecorded immune exposures were likely present. The donor was CMV seronegative and belonged to the group of 350 to 400 seronegative cohort members. Every donor gave a peripheral blood sample, and the peripheral blood mononuclear cells from that sample were used for TCR beta sequencing. The Qiagen DNeasy Blood Extraction Kit was used to extract genomic DNA from the blood cell samples. Library prep was done by the immunoSEQ multiplex PCR assay. For the multiplex PCR, a mixture combining 60 forward primers for TCR Vbeta segments and 13 reverse primers for TCR Jbeta segments was used. Amplification of the CDR3 region of rearranged TCR beta genes was performed with a multiplex PCR assay on genomic DNA. The amplified TCR beta libraries were sequenced on the Illumina HiSeq System as 87-base-pair reads. Per the authors' processing: Across the roughly 670 repertoires, a later analysis counted roughly 84 million unique TCR beta chains, around 11 million of which were shared by at least two donors. Raw reads were error-corrected and collapsed into unique sequences by a nearest-neighbor algorithm in which closely related sequences were merged to remove PCR and sequencing errors. To assign V, D and J gene segments, CDR3 sequences were aligned to IMGT reference sequences. Each retained sequence needed at least a six-nucleotide match to both a V gene segment and a J gene segment. A rearrangement counted as productive if the CDR3 had no stop codons and remained in frame with V and J, and every other rearrangement counted as non-productive. CDR3 was defined according to IMGT convention as the region running from the second conserved V-encoded cysteine to the conserved J-encoded phenylalanine. The earlier analysis of about 570 of the donors excluded any sequence lacking an unambiguous match to a single V gene segment. In an earlier analysis of roughly 500 of the donors, V segments were called functional above 56.7% productive rearrangements and were called segregating when the between-donor standard deviation exceeded 5%. A statistical classification framework was developed to diagnose cytomegalovirus status using the catalog of TCR beta chain sequences. V and J gene assignment, in a later analysis, came from comparing TCR nucleotide sequences with IMGT/GENE-DB human TR gene sequences. The TCRdist pipeline was used in a later analysis to assign CDR3 sequences and most-parsimonious VDJ recombination scenarios. A later analysis defined each TCR beta chain by its CDR3 amino acid sequence plus V-gene family, and excluded reads lacking a unique V-gene family. In a later analysis, around 600 highly shared, low-generation-probability nucleotide sequences were removed to address suspected cross-contamination and a sequencing artifact. In a later analysis, a clonal expansion index was calculated for each public chain from normalized within-repertoire ranks of inferred template counts. A later analysis computed generation probabilities with a VDJ recombination model fitted to out-of-frame rearrangements, and checked the results against IGoR. In a later analysis, TCR-TCR, TCR-HLA and TCR-CMV co-occurrence was scored with hypergeometric tests, and a repertoire-size bias correction was applied to TCR pairs. In a later analysis, false discovery rates were estimated by permuting HLA or CMV assignments 20 times. In a later analysis, co-occurring TCRs were grouped using DBSCAN, and TCRdist sequence similarity was added for clustering within HLA-allele-positive subsets. Repertoires with fewer than 30,000 or more than 120,000 public chains, plus five repertoires with anomalous nucleotide sharing, were excluded from co-occurrence clustering. Not all clones reach the TCRdb copy of this immuneACCESS table, which keeps in-frame sequences only. Checked studies attribute under half of the gap to unresolved V genes and leave the rest unexplained. V, J and clone size were drawn from that table, and D and trimming were deduced from the DNA. In all, the sample holds approximately 190,000 clones, and 87% of those were seen once. Clones ranked in the top ten supply around 0.99% of the sample.

In regard to this clone: It has no known antigen specificity. Base qualities are not provided; no much larger clone lies one nucleotide away.

The sequence links TRBV6-1 to TRBJ1-1, and perhaps TRBD1 as D gene, on 5 matching bases. This TCR was sampled from a boy younger than 10 in good health and CMV-seronegative. The sequenced sample consisted of PBMCs. The encoded CDR3 is CASSEVFDGAGHYTEAFF. The sequence in DNA is TGTGCCAGCAGTGAAGTATTTGATGGGGCGGGGCACTACACTGAAGCTTTCTTT.